These 27 T cell receptor beta chains were all obtained from the same sample, sequenced in a study of blood T cell repertoires in COVID-19. The assay was immunoSEQ multiplex PCR, and TCRdb's table has in-frame clones only and misses some. In the table there are roughly 140,000 clones, approximately 80% of which are singletons. Sequenced material: peripheral blood. The receptors come from a human donor in a cohort sampled during active COVID-19.

The V and J genes are TRBV7-2 and TRBJ2-1; 8 nucleotides match TRBD2. CDR1 and CDR2 (germline): SGHTA, FQGNSA. The CDR3 length is 19 residues. V lost 2 bases to trimming and J lost 0 bases; unmatched junction nucleotides: 12. The DNA of the CDR3 is TGTGCCAGCAGCTTAAGGGGCGGGGGGTCCCCCAGCTCCTACAATGAGCAGTTCTTC. Its protein product is CASSLRGGGSPSSYNEQFF.

Only one count was recorded for this clone. The genes are TRBV3-1 (or the pseudogene TRBV3-2) and TRBJ1-1, with unresolved D. Germline V gene data show CDR1 as LGHDT and CDR2 as YNNKEL (reference sequence). There are 16 residues in the CDR3. V lost 1 base and J lost 0, with 12 bases in between. The CDR3 loop is CASSQALPHVNTEAFF. CDR3 sequence (DNA): TGTGCCAGCAGCCAAGCTTTACCACATGTGAACACTGAAGCTTTCTTT.

To note about this clone: Other nucleotide sequences from this sample produce the same CDR3. In DNA form, the CDR3 reads TGTGCCAGTAGTTCAAGGACTAAACAAGAGACCCAGTACTTC. Translating gives CASSSRTKQETQYF. The chain employs TRBV19 and TRBJ2-5, with D possibly TRBD2 on 6 matching bases. Trimming removed 5 bases at V and 2 bases at J, with 12 bases between. This CDR3 is 14 amino acids long. CDR1 and CDR2 from the germline V gene are LNHDA and SQIVND (reference sequence).

The chain uses TRBV20-1 and TRBJ2-5; weak D call: TRBD2 (6 bases). Germline V lookup: CDR1 DFQATT, CDR2 SNEGSKA (reference sequence). Trimming left V 3 bases short and J 4 bases short, with 18 bases between. This CDR3 region has 15 residues. CDR3 bases: TGCAGTGCTAGTGTTGGCGGGCTGGGAGGAGAGACCCAGTACTTC. Translation gives CSASVGGLGGETQYF.

V usage is TRBV5-6 and J usage is TRBJ1-4; tentative D call: TRBD1 (6 bases). Trimming took off 2 bases at V and 6 bases at J, with 14 bases between the two ends. The CDR3 is made up of 15 amino acids. Germline V gives CDR1 SGHDT, CDR2 YYEEEE. CDR3: CASSFGNRADEKLFF. The CDR3 nucleotides read TGTGCCAGCAGCTTCGGAAACAGGGCGGATGAAAAACTGTTTTTT. The variable domain in full, with the rest retrieved from reference TRBV5-6 and TRBJ1-4, is DAGVTQSPTHLIKTRGQQVTLRCSPKSGHDTVSWYQQALGQGPQFIFQYYEEEERQRGNFPDRFSGHQFPNYSSELNVNALLLGDSALYLCASSFGNRADEKLFFGSGTQLSVL.

The chain links TRBV6-6 to TRBJ2-3, with 7 bases identical to TRBD2. Germline CDR1 is MNHNY and CDR2 is SVGAGI (reference sequence). Unmatched junction bases numbered 11, after V lost 6 bases and J lost 2 bases. This CDR3 region has 16 residues. CDR3 sequence reads: CASRAGTTLSTDTQYF. The CDR3 region has the DNA TGTGCCAGCAGGGCCGGGACTACTTTATCCACAGATACGCAGTATTTT.

This clone was seen only a few times. The chain carries TRBV6-5 and TRBJ1-2, with D tentatively TRBD1 (6 bases). CDR1 and CDR2 (germline): MNHEY, SVGAGI. The CDR3 has 15 amino acids. Trimming left V 0 bases short and J 8 bases short, with 16 bases between. The DNA for the CDR3 is TGTGCCAGCAGTTACTCGAGCGGGGGGCTAGGAGGCTACACCTTC. This encodes CASSYSSGGLGGYTF.

The chain combines TRBV7-2 with TRBJ2-6; D possibly corresponds to TRBD2 (5 bases). Trimming left V 3 bases short and J 1 base short, with 10 bases between. This CDR3 spans 16 amino acids. Looked up from germline, CDR1 is SGHTA and CDR2 is FQGNSA. CDR3 DNA sequence: TGTGCCAGCAGCTTGAGTCCGGGGTCTGGGGCCAACGTCCTGACTTTC. Translation: CASSLSPGSGANVLTF. Based on the CDR3 plus reference TRBV7-2 and TRBJ2-6, the full variable domain is GAGVSQSPSNKVTEKGKDVELRCDPISGHTALYWYRQSLGQGLEFLIYFQGNSAPDKSGLPSDRFSAERTGGSVSTLTIQRTQQEDSAVYLCASSLSPGSGANVLTFGAGSRLTVL.

The chain is built from TRBV28 and TRBJ2-7; 8 bases map to TRBD1. The length of the CDR3 is 14 residues. The J segment lost 4 bases and the V segment lost 5 bases, leaving 7 bases of the junction unmatched. Looked up from germline, CDR1 is MDHEN and CDR2 is SYDVKM. The DNA for the CDR3 is TGTGCCAGCAGTCGAATAGGACAGGGTTACGAGCAGTACTTC. The encoded protein is CASSRIGQGYEQYF.

This chain uses TRBV19 with TRBJ2-3; D gene uncertain. The germline V and J ends were trimmed by 5 bases and 2 bases, with 8 bases remaining between them. Germline CDR1 reads LNHDA; CDR2 reads SQIVND (reference sequence). CDR3 length equals 13 residues. CDR3 bases: TGTGCCAGTAGTGGGCAACCCACAGATACGCAGTATTTT. It encodes CASSGQPTDTQYF.

The chain has TRBV27 and TRBJ1-1, with 9 bases identical to TRBD1. The germline gives CDR1 MNHEY, CDR2 SMNVEV (reference sequence). The CDR3 is 15 residues long. The J segment lost 4 bases and the V segment lost 2 bases, leaving 5 bases of the junction unmatched. CDR3 nucleotides: TGTGCCAGCAGTTTAGGGACAGGGCTTAGCACTGAAGCTTTCTTT. It is translated as CASSLGTGLSTEAFF.

The chain has TRBV29-1 and TRBJ1-2; 7 bases fit TRBD1. This CDR3 region has 13 residues. Germline loops: CDR1 SQVTM, CDR2 ANQGSEA. The V gene end was trimmed by 7 bases and the J gene end by 0 bases; junction bases not matched to a gene: 5. CDR3 protein: CSAARGANYGYTF. As DNA, the CDR3 is TGCAGCGCGGCCAGGGGGGCTAACTATGGCTACACCTTC.

J is TRBJ2-7 and V is TRBV7-2, with TRBD2 identical over 11 bases. Germline V gene sequence: CDR1 SGHTA, CDR2 FQGNSA. The CDR3 loop spans 14 amino acids. The ends lost 5 bases at V and 6 bases at J; junction bases unmatched: 6. Written as DNA, the CDR3 is TGTGCCAGCAGCCTTAGCGGGGGGGCGGGCGAGCAGTACTTC. Encoded protein: CASSLSGGAGEQYF.

The chain employs TRBV7-6 and TRBJ2-2; 11 nucleotides line up with TRBD2. The germline CDR1 and CDR2 sequences are SGHVS and FNYEAQ. The CDR3 sequence is 19 residues long. The V segment lost 5 bases and the J segment 0 bases; nucleotides outside the gene matches: 11. The CDR3 DNA follows: TGTGCCAGCAGCCGCCCTGAGGCTAGCGGGGGGTCGAACACCGGGGAGCTGTTTTTT. It codes for CASSRPEASGGSNTGELFF. The variable domain in full, with the rest retrieved from reference TRBV7-6 and TRBJ2-2, is GAGVSQSPRYKVTKRGQDVALRCDPISGHVSLYWYRQALGQGPEFLTYFNYEAQQDKSGLPNDRFSAERPEGSISTLTIQRTEQRDSAMYRCASSRPEASGGSNTGELFFGEGSRLTVL.

J is TRBJ1-2 and V is TRBV4-2; the D gene is possibly TRBD1 (6 bases). From germline, CDR1 is LGHNA and CDR2 YNFKEQ. V was pared by 0 bases and J by 7 bases, with 15 bases between. CDR3 length: 15 amino acids. The CDR3 here is CASSQEQGLVRGYTF. The CDR3 nucleotides are TGTGCCAGCAGCCAAGAACAGGGATTGGTTCGTGGCTACACCTTC.

The chain links TRBV7-2 to TRBJ1-1; unclear D gene. This CDR3 spans 14 amino acids. CDR1 SGHTA and CDR2 FQGNSA come from the germline V gene. Trimming shortened V by 3 bases and J by 1 base, and 9 bases separated the two germline ends. CDR3 loop: CASSLEVTNTEAFF. The CDR3 nucleotides read TGTGCCAGCAGCTTGGAGGTAACGAACACTGAAGCTTTCTTT.

The chain recombines TRBV18 with TRBJ2-7; D may be TRBD1 (5 bases). Germline-derived CDR1 and CDR2 are KGHSH and LQKENI. The CDR3 has 15 amino acids. V was pared by 6 bases and J by 3 bases, with 18 bases between. The CDR3 sequence is CASSQAGQSLYEQYF. CDR3 DNA: TGTGCCAGCTCCCAAGCAGGGCAGAGCCTCTACGAGCAGTACTTC.

The CDR3: CATSRDSTDTQYF. CDR3 nucleotides: TGTGCCACCTCGCGGGACAGCACAGATACGCAGTATTTT. The chain links TRBV24-1 to TRBJ2-3; D might be TRBD2 (6 bases). The CDR3 runs to 13 residues. CDR1 is KGHDR, CDR2 SFDVKD, per germline. Trimming stripped 9 bases from V and 0 bases from J, with 9 bases between.

The rearrangement joins TRBV6-5 to TRBJ1-5; 8 bases are a match to TRBD1. This CDR3 has 14 amino acids. After removal of 5 bases from V and 6 bases from J, the junction contained 6 bases not matched to a gene. Looked up from germline, CDR1 is MNHEY and CDR2 is SVGAGI. The CDR3 sequence: CASSKQGVGQPQHF. As DNA, the CDR3 is TGTGCCAGCAGTAAACAGGGGGTAGGTCAGCCCCAGCATTTT.

The chain employs TRBV18 and TRBJ2-7, with TRBD2 as a possible D gene (7 bases). CDR1 is KGHSH, CDR2 LQKENI, per germline. V lost 4 bases and J lost 1, with 20 bases in between. This CDR3 region has 17 residues. As DNA, the CDR3 is TGTGCCAGCTCACGCACACAAATAGGGGGGGGTTCCTACGAGCAGTACTTC. It codes for CASSRTQIGGGSYEQYF.

The chain employs TRBV7-2 and TRBJ1-3, with D possibly being TRBD1 (5 bases). Trimming left V 2 bases short and J 0 bases short, with 11 bases between. This CDR3 is 16 amino acids long. Germline CDR1 SGHTA, CDR2 FQGNSA. The CDR3 DNA reads as TGTGCCAGCAGCTTACAGGGAATTAACTCTGGAAACACCATATATTTT. This encodes CASSLQGINSGNTIYF.

Of note for this clone: Other DNA sequences in the same sample also yield this CDR3. J is TRBJ1-1 and V is TRBV30, with D possibly TRBD1 on 6 matching bases. The CDR3 covers 14 residues. V lost 3 bases, J lost 1 base, and 12 bases lay in between. Germline V gene data show CDR1 as GTSNPN and CDR2 as SVGIG (reference sequence). DNA for the CDR3: TGTGCCTGGAGACCCGGGACAAGGAACACTGAAGCTTTCTTT. Protein product: CAWRPGTRNTEAFF.

This clone was seen once. The chain is built from TRBV9 and TRBJ2-3; 11 bases fit TRBD2. Germline V gene sequence: CDR1 SGDLS, CDR2 YYNGEE. The CDR3 has 16 residues. The V gene end was trimmed by 4 bases and the J gene end by 2 bases; junction bases not matched to a gene: 6. In nucleotides, the CDR3 is TGTGCCAGCAGCAGTAGCGGGGGGGCTTCCACAGATACGCAGTATTTT. This codes for CASSSSGGASTDTQYF.

The chain recombines TRBV6-1 with TRBJ1-2; no reliable D call. The V gene's germline CDR1 is MNHNS and CDR2 SASEGT. V was cut by 0 bases and J by 4 bases, with 9 bases left in between. The CDR3 runs to 14 residues. DNA for the CDR3: TGTGCCAGCAGTGAAGCCTCGACGGGCTATGGCTACACCTTC. This sequence encodes CASSEASTGYGYTF.

The J gene is TRBJ1-2, the V gene TRBV5-8; D unresolved. Per germline, CDR1 SGHTS and CDR2 YDEGEE. The CDR3 contains 10 residues. The V gene lost 7 bases and the J gene lost 5 bases, with 6 bases spanning the gap. The CDR3 coding sequence is TGTGCCAGCTCTACTTATGGCTACACCTTC. Encoded protein: CASSTYGYTF.

The rearrangement joins TRBV27 to TRBJ2-2; D gene ambiguous. The CDR3 totals 13 residues. CDR1 and CDR2 (germline): MNHEY, SMNVEV (reference sequence). The V gene lost 6 bases and the J gene lost 5 bases, with 10 bases spanning the gap. CDR3: CASRPTSTGELFF. CDR3 sequence (DNA): TGTGCCAGCAGGCCCACATCTACCGGGGAGCTGTTTTTT.

V and J are TRBV28 and TRBJ1-1; D perhaps matches TRBD1 (6 bases). The CDR3 runs 14 residues. V dropped 7 bases and J dropped 4 bases, with 16 bases sitting between them. Germline CDR1 is MDHEN and CDR2 is SYDVKM. The CDR3 bases are TGTGCCAGCATGAAAGGGGGTCTTGGCACTGAAGCTTTCTTT. This sequence encodes CASMKGGLGTEAFF.